The 2 T cell receptor beta chains given below trace back to one sample, sequenced in a study of Tregs in tolerant kidney transplant recipients. Recipients received nonmyeloablative bone marrow transplants from related graft donors, with transient mixed chimerism. TCRdb's table, derived via immunoSEQ multiplex PCR, lists solely in-frame clones and lacks some. The sample holds about 31,000 clones. The sample here was CD4+ T cells from blood (PBMCs), taken 24 months after the transplant. The origin of the receptors is a human patient who received a combined kidney and bone marrow transplant. The graft donor may have contributed some T cells.

CDR3 region: CASSVDSYGNTIYF. Partial CDR3 DNA: TGTGCCAGCAGTGTCGACAGTTACGGAAACACC. This chain uses TRBV6-1 with TRBJ1-3; D is perhaps TRBD1 (5 bases). Coverage ceases 3 residues before the CDR3 finishes, and the germline J gene fills in the end. Trimming cost V 4 bases and J 4 bases, with 11 bases left between them. Germline assignment: CDR1 MNHNS and CDR2 SASEGT. The CDR3 totals 14 residues.

In the case of this clone: The read finishes 3 residues shy of the CDR3 end, and the germline J gene is used to complete it. The rearrangement joins TRBV20-1 to TRBJ1-4, with TRBD1 matching 8 bases. J gave up 5 bases and V 6 bases, and 8 bases lay outside the gene matches. The V gene's germline CDR1 is DFQATT and CDR2 SNEGSKA (reference sequence). CDR3 length: 14 residues. CDR3 sequence: CSASRTGINEKLFF. Partial CDR3 DNA: TGCAGTGCCAGTCGGACAGGGATAAATGAAAAA.